The 14 T cell receptor beta chains given below trace back to one sample, sequenced in a study of T-cell reconstitution after alpha-beta-depleted transplantation in children. It was with unique molecular identifiers that the TCRbeta library was prepared. From the PCR reads, TCRdb called clonotypes with MiXCR, one entry per CDR3 protein. The sample includes around 800,000 distinct CDR3 sequences, approximately 15% of them seen just once. Sequenced material: PBMCs, mostly from graft donor cells, taken 360 days after TCRalphabeta/CD19-depleted stem cell transplant. These receptors originate from a male patient aged 5 to 17 who had a stem cell transplant for acute lymphoblastic leukemia, so the T cells may come from the graft donor.

The genes are TRBV12-3 or TRBV12-4 and TRBJ1-2; a possible D gene is TRBD1 (6 bases). The CDR3 totals 15 residues. With 0 bases removed from V and 4 bases from J, the gap between germline ends came to 12 bases. The CDR3 coding sequence is TGTGCCAGCAGTTTAGCGGGCAGGGGAGGCTATGGCTACACCTTC. Translated: CASSLAGRGGYGYTF.

This clonotype was recorded many times. This chain uses TRBV5-1 with TRBJ2-6; D gene unclear. This CDR3 comprises 16 residues. Trimming took off 1 base at V and 0 bases at J, with 8 bases between the two ends. The germline V gene encodes CDR1 SGHRS and CDR2 YFSETQ. The chain's CDR3 is CASSLNQFSGANVLTF. For the CDR3, the DNA is TGCGCCAGCAGCTTGAACCAGTTCTCTGGGGCCAACGTCCTGACTTTC.

The gene calls are TRBV5-1 and TRBJ2-3; D is unresolved. The CDR3 extends over 14 amino acids. Trimming removed 1 base at V and 8 bases at J, with 14 bases between. Germline CDR1 SGHRS, CDR2 YFSETQ. CDR3 sequence: CASSLTDPRVTQYF. CDR3 coding DNA: TGCGCCAGCAGCTTGACAGACCCAAGGGTTACGCAGTATTTT. Based on the CDR3 plus reference TRBV5-1 and TRBJ2-3, the full variable domain is KAGVTQTPRYLIKTRGQQVTLSCSPISGHRSVSWYQQTPGQGLQFLFEYFSETQRNKGNFPGRFSGRQFSNSRSEMNVSTLELGDSALYLCASSLTDPRVTQYFGPGTRLTVL.

This chain uses TRBV5-1 with TRBJ1-2; D perhaps matches TRBD1 (5 bases). Trimming cost V 3 bases and J 0 bases, with 21 bases left between them. From germline, CDR1 is SGHRS and CDR2 YFSETQ. The length of the CDR3 is 18 residues. CDR3 residues: CASSSFRDLPGTNYGYTF. DNA for the CDR3: TGCGCCAGCAGCTCGTTCCGGGACCTACCTGGAACTAACTATGGCTACACCTTC.

In its sample, this clonotype was seen many times. V usage is TRBV3-1 and J usage is TRBJ2-3; the match to TRBD2 covers 8 bases. The J segment lost 4 bases and the V segment lost 4 bases, leaving 7 bases of the junction unmatched. Germline CDR1 LGHDT, CDR2 YNNKEL (reference sequence). The length of the CDR3 is 15 residues. The CDR3 is CASSLVGLAADTQYF. The CDR3 bases are TGTGCCAGCAGCCTCGTCGGACTAGCCGCAGATACGCAGTATTTT.

V usage is TRBV7-9 and J usage is TRBJ2-1; TRBD1 agrees at 7 bases. CDR1 and CDR2 (germline): SEHNR, FQNEAQ (reference sequence). V lost 5 bases and J lost 8; bases outside the gene matches: 9. There are 14 residues in the CDR3. CDR3 sequence: CASSPWTGRHEQFF. CDR3 in DNA: TGTGCCAGCAGCCCCTGGACAGGCCGACATGAGCAGTTCTTC.

The CDR3: CASSPLGGLAGAYNEQFF. DNA of the CDR3: TGCGCCAGCAGCCCGCTCGGGGGGCTAGCGGGAGCCTACAATGAGCAGTTCTTC. This chain connects TRBV4-1 to TRBJ2-1, with TRBD2 matching 10 bases. V lost 4 bases to trimming and J lost 2 bases; unmatched junction nucleotides: 11. Germline CDR1 reads MGHRA; CDR2 reads YSYEKL. The CDR3 has 18 amino acids.

Remarks on this clonotype: Sequence at one end of the junction differs from germline and may be a read error. The chain joins TRBV20-1 to TRBJ2-1; D could derive from TRBD1 or TRBD2 (5 bases each). The germline V gene has CDR1 DFQATT and CDR2 SNEGSKA (reference sequence). CDR3 size: 18 residues. CDR3 sequence (DNA): TGCAGTTCTAGAGATAGGCCCCGGGACGCGTTCTCCTACAATGAGCAGTTCTTC. This translates into CSSRDRPRDAFSYNEQFF.

This clonotype was observed a single time. The chain is built from TRBV10-3 and TRBJ2-3; 8 nucleotides align to TRBD2. Germline CDR1 reads ENHRY; CDR2 reads SYGVKD. J gave up 0 bases and V 6 bases, and 23 bases lay outside the gene matches. There are 21 residues in the CDR3. CDR3 sequence (DNA): TGTGCCATCAGCGACCCCCTTGGCGAAAGCGGGAGAGACTCTAGCACAGATACGCAGTATTTT. Its protein is CAISDPLGESGRDSSTDTQYF.

The chain is built from TRBV10-1 and TRBJ2-3, with TRBD2 matching 9 bases. The V gene's germline CDR1 is WNHNN and CDR2 SYGVQD (reference sequence). Trimming removed 4 bases from V and 4 bases from J; junction bases left unmatched: 3. This CDR3 is built from 14 residues. CDR3 residues: CASSGAGGPDTQYF. The CDR3 DNA sequence: TGCGCCAGCAGTGGAGCGGGAGGCCCAGATACGCAGTATTTT.

The chain combines TRBV18 with TRBJ2-7; TRBD2 agrees at 7 bases. Germline assignment: CDR1 KGHSH and CDR2 LQKENI. The CDR3 sequence is 14 residues long. Trimming took 3 bases from V and 5 from J; bases not matched to a gene: 7. The CDR3 sequence is CASSPRTSNHEQYF. CDR3 in DNA: TGTGCCAGCTCACCCCGGACTAGTAACCACGAGCAGTACTTC. Variable domain in full (rest from reference TRBV18 and TRBJ2-7): NAGVMQNPRHLVRRRGQEARLRCSPMKGHSHVYWYRQLPEEGLKFMVYLQKENIIDESGMPKERFSAEFPKEGPSILRIQQVVRGDSAAYFCASSPRTSNHEQYFGPGTRLTVT.

The table lists this clonotype with a few counts. The chain couples TRBV27 to TRBJ2-3, with 8 bases aligning to TRBD1. This CDR3 is 17 amino acids long. The V and J ends lost 7 bases and 2 bases, in that order; junction bases with no gene match: 14. Germline-derived CDR1 and CDR2 are MNHEY and SMNVEV (reference sequence). The CDR3 protein is CASTPWTGPFHTDTQYF. CDR3 coding DNA: TGTGCCAGCACCCCATGGACAGGGCCCTTCCACACAGATACGCAGTATTTT.

This clonotype appeared a few times. The chain couples TRBV12-3 or TRBV12-4 to TRBJ2-7, with D unclear. With 2 bases removed from V and 0 bases from J, the gap between germline ends came to 11 bases. The CDR3 covers 15 residues. In nucleotides, the CDR3 is TGTGCCAGCAGTTTAAGGTCTGCACGCTCCTACGAGCAGTACTTC. This gives the protein CASSLRSARSYEQYF.

This clonotype showed up many times. This chain uses TRBV25-1 with TRBJ2-3; D perhaps matches TRBD2 (5 bases). CDR3 length: 13 residues. The V gene lost 2 bases and the J gene lost 4 bases, with 7 bases spanning the gap. In germline, CDR1 is MGHDK, CDR2 SYGVNS. Here the CDR3 DNA reads TGTGCCAGCAGTGAAACCGGGGCAGATACGCAGTATTTT. Encoded protein: CASSETGADTQYF.